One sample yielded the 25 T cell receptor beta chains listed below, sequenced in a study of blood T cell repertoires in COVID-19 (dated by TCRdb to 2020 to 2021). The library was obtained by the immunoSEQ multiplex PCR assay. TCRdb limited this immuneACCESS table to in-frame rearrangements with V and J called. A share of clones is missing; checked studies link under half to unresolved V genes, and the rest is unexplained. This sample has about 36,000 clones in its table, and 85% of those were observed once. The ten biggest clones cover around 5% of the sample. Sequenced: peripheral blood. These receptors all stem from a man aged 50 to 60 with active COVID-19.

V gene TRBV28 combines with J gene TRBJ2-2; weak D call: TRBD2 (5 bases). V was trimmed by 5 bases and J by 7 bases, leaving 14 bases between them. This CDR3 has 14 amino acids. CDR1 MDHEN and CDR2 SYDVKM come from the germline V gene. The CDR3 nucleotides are TGTGCCAGCAGTGTGGGGAGCCGGGGCGGGGAGCTGTTTTTT. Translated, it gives CASSVGSRGGELFF.

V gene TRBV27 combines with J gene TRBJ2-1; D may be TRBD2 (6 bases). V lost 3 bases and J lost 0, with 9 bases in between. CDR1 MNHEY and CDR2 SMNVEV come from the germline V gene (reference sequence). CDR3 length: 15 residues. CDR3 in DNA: TGTGCCAGCAGTTTTAGCGGATACTCCTACAATGAGCAGTTCTTC. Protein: CASSFSGYSYNEQFF.

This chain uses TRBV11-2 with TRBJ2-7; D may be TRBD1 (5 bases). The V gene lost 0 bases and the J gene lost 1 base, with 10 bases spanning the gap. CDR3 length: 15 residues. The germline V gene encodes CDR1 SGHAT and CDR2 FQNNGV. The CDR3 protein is CASSLEARASYEQYF. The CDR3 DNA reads TGTGCCAGCAGCTTAGAGGCCAGGGCTTCCTACGAGCAGTACTTC.

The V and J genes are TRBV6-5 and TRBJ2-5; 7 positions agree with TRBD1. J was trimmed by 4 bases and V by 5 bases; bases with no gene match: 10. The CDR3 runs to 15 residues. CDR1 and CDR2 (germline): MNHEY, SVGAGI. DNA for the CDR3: TGTGCCAGCAGTCCACCCCGGACAGGTCGAGAGACCCAGTACTTC. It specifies CASSPPRTGRETQYF.

The CDR3 sequence: CASSLGGSGNTIYF. In DNA form, the CDR3 reads TGTGCCAGCAGTTTAGGGGGCAGTGGAAACACCATATATTTT. V is TRBV27 and J is TRBJ1-3; the D gene is possibly TRBD1 (6 bases). CDR1 is MNHEY and CDR2 is SMNVEV in the germline V gene (reference sequence). The CDR3 is 14 amino acids. Trimming shortened V by 2 bases and J by 3 bases, and 8 bases separated the two germline ends.

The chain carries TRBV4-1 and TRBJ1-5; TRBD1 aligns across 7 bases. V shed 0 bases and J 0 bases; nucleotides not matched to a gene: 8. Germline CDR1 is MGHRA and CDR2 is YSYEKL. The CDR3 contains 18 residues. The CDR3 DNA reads TGCGCCAGCAGCCAAGATTCACAGGGGTGGAATAGCAATCAGCCCCAGCATTTT. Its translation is CASSQDSQGWNSNQPQHF.

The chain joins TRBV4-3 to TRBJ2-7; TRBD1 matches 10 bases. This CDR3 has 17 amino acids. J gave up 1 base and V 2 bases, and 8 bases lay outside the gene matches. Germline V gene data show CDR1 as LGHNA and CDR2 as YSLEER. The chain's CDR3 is CASSQYSGTGDSYEQYF. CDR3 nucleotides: TGCGCCAGCAGCCAATACTCCGGGACAGGGGATTCCTACGAGCAGTACTTC.

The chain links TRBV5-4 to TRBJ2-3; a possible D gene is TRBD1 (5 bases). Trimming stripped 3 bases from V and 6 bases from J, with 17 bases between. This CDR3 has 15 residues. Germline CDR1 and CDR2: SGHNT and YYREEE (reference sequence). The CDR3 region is CASSSGQRTTDTQYF. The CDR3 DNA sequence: TGTGCCAGCAGCTCTGGACAACGAACGACGGATACGCAGTATTTT.

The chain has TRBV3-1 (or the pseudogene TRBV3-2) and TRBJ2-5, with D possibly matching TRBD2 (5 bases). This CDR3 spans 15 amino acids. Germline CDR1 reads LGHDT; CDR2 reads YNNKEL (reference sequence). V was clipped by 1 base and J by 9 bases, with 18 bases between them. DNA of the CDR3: TGTGCCAGCAGCCAAGGGGAGACTATCATTCCCGCCCAGTACTTC. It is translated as CASSQGETIIPAQYF.

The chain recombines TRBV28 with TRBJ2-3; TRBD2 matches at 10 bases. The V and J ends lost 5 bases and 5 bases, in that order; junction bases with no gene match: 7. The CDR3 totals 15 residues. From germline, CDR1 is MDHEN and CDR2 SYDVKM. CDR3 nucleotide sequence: TGTGCCAGCAGTCCGTCCGGGACTAGCGAAGATACGCAGTATTTT. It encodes CASSPSGTSEDTQYF. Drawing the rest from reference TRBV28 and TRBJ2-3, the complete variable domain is DVKVTQSSRYLVKRTGEKVFLECVQDMDHENMFWYRQDPGLGLRLIYFSYDVKMKEKGDIPEGYSVSREKKERFSLILESASTNQTSMYLCASSPSGTSEDTQYFGPGTRLTVL.

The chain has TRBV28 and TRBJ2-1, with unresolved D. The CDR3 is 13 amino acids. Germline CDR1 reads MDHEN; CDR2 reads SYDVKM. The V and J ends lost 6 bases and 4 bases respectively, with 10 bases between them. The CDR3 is CASRPQRYNEQFF. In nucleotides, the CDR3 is TGTGCCAGCAGGCCACAAAGATACAATGAGCAGTTCTTC.

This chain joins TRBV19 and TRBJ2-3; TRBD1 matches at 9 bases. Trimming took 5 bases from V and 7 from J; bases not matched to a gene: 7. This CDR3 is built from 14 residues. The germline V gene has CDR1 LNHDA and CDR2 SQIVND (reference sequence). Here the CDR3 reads CASSSQGAVNTQYF. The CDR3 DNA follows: TGTGCCAGTAGTTCACAGGGGGCGGTGAATACGCAGTATTTT.

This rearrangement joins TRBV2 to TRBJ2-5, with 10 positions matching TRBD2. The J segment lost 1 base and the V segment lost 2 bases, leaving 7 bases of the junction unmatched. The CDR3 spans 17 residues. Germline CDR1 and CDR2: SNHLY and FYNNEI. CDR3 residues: CASSEFGASGGQETQYF. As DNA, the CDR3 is TGTGCCAGCAGTGAATTTGGAGCTAGCGGGGGCCAAGAGACCCAGTACTTC.

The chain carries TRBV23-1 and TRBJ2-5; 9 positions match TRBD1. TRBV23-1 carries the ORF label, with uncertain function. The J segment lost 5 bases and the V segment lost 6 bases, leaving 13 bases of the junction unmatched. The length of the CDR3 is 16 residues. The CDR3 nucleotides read TGCGCCAGCAGCGAACCGGGACAGGGAACGGGTGAGACCCAGTACTTC. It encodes CASSEPGQGTGETQYF.

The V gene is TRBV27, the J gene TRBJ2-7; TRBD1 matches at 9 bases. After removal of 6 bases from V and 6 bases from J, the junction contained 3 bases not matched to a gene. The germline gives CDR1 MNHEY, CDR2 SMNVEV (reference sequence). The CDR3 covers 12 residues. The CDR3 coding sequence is TGTGCCAGCAGACGACAGGGGGGCGAGCAGTACTTC. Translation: CASRRQGGEQYF.

The CDR3 nucleotides are TGCGCCAGCAGCCGTGGCGTACAGGTAGACCAAGAGACCCAGTACTTC. Protein product: CASSRGVQVDQETQYF. The chain recombines TRBV5-1 with TRBJ2-5; D is perhaps TRBD1 (5 bases). Germline CDR1 is SGHRS and CDR2 is YFSETQ. V was trimmed by 4 bases and J by 0 bases, leaving 16 bases between them. The CDR3 sequence is 16 residues long. The full variable domain, with the rest looked up from reference TRBV5-1 and TRBJ2-5, is KAGVTQTPRYLIKTRGQQVTLSCSPISGHRSVSWYQQTPGQGLQFLFEYFSETQRNKGNFPGRFSGRQFSNSRSEMNVSTLELGDSALYLCASSRGVQVDQETQYFGPGTRLLVL.

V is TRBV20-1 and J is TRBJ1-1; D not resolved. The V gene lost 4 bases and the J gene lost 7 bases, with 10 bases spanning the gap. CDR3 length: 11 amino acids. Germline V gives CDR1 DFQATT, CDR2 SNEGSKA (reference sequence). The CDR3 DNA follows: TGCAGTGCTAACAGAGGGTTTGAAGCTTTCTTT. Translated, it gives CSANRGFEAFF.

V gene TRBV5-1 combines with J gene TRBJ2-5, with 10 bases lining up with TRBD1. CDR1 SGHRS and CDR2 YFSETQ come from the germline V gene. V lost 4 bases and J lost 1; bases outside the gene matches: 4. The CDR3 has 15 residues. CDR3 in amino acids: CASSPGDRGQETQYF. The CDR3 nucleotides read TGCGCCAGCAGCCCGGGGGACAGGGGCCAAGAGACCCAGTACTTC.

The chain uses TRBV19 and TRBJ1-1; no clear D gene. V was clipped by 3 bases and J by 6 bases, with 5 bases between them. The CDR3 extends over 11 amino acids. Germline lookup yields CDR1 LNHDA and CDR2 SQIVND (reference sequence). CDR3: CASSILSEAFF. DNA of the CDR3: TGTGCCAGTAGTATTCTCTCTGAAGCTTTCTTT.

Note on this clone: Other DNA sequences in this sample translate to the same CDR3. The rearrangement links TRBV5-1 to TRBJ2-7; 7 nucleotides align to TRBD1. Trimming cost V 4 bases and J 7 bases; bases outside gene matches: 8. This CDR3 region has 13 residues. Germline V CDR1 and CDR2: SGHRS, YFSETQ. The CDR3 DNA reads TGCGCCAGCAGCCTTGGGACAGTGTATGAGCAGTACTTC. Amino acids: CASSLGTVYEQYF.

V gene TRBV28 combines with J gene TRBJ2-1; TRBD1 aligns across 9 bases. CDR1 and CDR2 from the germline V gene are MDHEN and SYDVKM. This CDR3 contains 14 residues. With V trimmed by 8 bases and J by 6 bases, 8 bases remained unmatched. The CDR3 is CASRTGGASNEQFF. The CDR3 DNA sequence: TGTGCCAGCCGTACAGGGGGCGCTTCCAATGAGCAGTTCTTC.

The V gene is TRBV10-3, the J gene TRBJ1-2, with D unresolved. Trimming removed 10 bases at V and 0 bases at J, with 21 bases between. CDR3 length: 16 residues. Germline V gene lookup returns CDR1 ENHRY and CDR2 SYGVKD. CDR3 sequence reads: CATHQSDGLTNYGYTF. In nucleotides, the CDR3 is TGTGCCACCCACCAATCAGACGGACTGACTAACTATGGCTACACCTTC.

Written as DNA, the CDR3 is TGTGCCATCAGGAACCGGGACAGGACAGATACGCAGTATTTT. Protein sequence: CAIRNRDRTDTQYF. The chain joins TRBV10-3 to TRBJ2-3; 8 bases are shared with TRBD1. Trimming took 6 bases from V and 3 from J; bases not matched to a gene: 5. CDR1 and CDR2 (germline): ENHRY, SYGVKD. The CDR3 length is 14 residues.

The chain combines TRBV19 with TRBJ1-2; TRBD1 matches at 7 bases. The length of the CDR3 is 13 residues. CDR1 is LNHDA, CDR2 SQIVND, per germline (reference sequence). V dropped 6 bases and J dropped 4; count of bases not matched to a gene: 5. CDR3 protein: CASRDRSAYGYTF. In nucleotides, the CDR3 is TGTGCCAGTAGGGACAGGAGCGCCTATGGCTACACCTTC. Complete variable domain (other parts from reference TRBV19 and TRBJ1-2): DGGITQSPKYLFRKEGQNVTLSCEQNLNHDAMYWYRQDPGQGLRLIYYSQIVNDFQKGDIAEGYSVSREKKESFPLTVTSAQKNPTAFYLCASRDRSAYGYTFGSGTRLTVV.

CDR3 loop: CASSPLTGLGNTEAFF. The DNA of the CDR3 is TGTGCCAGCAGCCCCCTGACAGGGTTGGGGAACACTGAAGCTTTCTTT. The chain links TRBV5-4 to TRBJ1-1; 7 bases match TRBD1. There are 16 residues in the CDR3. V was pared by 4 bases and J by 1 base, with 10 bases of the junction left unmatched. Per germline, CDR1 SGHNT and CDR2 YYREEE (reference sequence). The variable domain in full, completed from reference TRBV5-4 and TRBJ1-1, reads ETGVTQSPTHLIKTRGQQVTLRCSSQSGHNTVSWYQQALGQGPQFIFQYYREEENGRGNFPPRFSGLQFPNYSSELNVNALELDDSALYLCASSPLTGLGNTEAFFGQGTRLTVV.